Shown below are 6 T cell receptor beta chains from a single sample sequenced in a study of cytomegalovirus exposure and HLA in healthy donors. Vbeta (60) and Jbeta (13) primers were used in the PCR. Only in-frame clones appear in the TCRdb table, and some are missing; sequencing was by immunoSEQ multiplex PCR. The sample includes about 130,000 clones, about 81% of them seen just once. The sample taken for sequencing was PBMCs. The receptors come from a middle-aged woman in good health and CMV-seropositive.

CDR3 sequence: CASSVNRGGTQYF. The CDR3 DNA reads as TGCGCCAGCAGTGTAAACAGGGGAGGCACGCAGTATTTT. This chain links TRBV10-1 with TRBJ2-3, with D possibly TRBD1 on 7 matching bases. V was cut by 4 bases and J by 9 bases, with 14 bases left in between. The CDR3 length is 13 residues. Germline CDR1 and CDR2: WNHNN and SYGVQD (reference sequence).

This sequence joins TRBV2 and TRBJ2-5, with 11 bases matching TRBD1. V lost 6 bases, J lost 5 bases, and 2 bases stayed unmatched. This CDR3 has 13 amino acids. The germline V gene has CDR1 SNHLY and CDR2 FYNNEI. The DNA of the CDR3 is TGTGCCAGCAGAGGGACAGGGGGGGAGACCCAGTACTTC. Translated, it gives CASRGTGGETQYF.

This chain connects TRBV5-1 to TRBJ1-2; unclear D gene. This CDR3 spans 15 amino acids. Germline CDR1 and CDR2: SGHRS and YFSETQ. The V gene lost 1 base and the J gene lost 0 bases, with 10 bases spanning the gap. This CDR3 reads CASSLYPESNYGYTF. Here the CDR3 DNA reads TGCGCCAGCAGCTTGTATCCGGAGTCTAACTATGGCTACACCTTC.

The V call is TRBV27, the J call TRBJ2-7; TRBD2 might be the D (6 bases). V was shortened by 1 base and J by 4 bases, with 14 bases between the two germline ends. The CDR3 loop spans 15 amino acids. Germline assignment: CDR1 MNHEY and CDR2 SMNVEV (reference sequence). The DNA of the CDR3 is TGTGCCAGCAGTTTATGGAGGGGATCAAAGTACGAGCAGTACTTC. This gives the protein CASSLWRGSKYEQYF.

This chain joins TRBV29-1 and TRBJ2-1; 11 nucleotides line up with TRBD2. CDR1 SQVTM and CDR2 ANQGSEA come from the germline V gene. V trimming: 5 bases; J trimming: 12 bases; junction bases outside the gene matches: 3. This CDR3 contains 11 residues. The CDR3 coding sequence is TGCAGCGTTACCGGGACTAGCGGGCAGTTCTTC. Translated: CSVTGTSGQFF.

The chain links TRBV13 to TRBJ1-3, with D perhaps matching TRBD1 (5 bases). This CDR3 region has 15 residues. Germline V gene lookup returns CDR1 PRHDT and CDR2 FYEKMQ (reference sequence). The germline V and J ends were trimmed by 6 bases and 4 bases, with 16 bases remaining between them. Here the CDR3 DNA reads TGTGCCAGCAGACGAAGGGGTTTATCAGGAAACACCATATATTTT. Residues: CASRRRGLSGNTIYF.